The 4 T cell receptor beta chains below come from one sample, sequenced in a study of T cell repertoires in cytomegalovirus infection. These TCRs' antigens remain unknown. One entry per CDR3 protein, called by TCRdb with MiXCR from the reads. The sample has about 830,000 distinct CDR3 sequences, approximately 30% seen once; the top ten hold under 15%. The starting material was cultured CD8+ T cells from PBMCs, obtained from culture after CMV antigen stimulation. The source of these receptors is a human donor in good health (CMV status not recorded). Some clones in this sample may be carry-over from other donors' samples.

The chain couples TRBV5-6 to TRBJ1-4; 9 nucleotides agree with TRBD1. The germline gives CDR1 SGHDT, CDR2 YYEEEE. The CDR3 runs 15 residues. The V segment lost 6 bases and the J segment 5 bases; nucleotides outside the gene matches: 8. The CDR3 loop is CASTRQGGFNEKLFF. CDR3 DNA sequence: TGTGCCAGCACCCGACAGGGGGGATTCAATGAAAAACTGTTTTTT.

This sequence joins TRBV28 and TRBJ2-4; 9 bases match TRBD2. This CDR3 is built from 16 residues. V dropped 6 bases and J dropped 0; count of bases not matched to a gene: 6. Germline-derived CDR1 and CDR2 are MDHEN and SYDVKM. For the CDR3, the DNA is TGTGCCAGCAGAAACAGCGGGGGGCTAGCCAAAAACATTCAGTACTTC. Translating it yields CASRNSGGLAKNIQYF.

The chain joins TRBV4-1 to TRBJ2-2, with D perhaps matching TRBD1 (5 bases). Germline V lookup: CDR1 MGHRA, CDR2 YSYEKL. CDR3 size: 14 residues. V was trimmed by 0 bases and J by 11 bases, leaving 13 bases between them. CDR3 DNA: TGCGCCAGCAGCCAAGAGTGGGGCCCTCGCGAGCTGTTTTTT. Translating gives CASSQEWGPRELFF.

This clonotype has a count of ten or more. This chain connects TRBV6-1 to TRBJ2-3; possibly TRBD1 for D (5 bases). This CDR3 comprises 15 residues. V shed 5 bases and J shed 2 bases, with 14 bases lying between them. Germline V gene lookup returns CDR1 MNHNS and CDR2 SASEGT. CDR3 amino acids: CASSLQGGFTDTQYF. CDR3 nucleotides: TGTGCCAGCAGTCTTCAGGGTGGATTCACAGATACGCAGTATTTT.